The sequence of this T cell receptor beta chain was determined in a study of cytomegalovirus exposure and HLA in healthy donors. V lost 4 bases, J lost 3 bases, and 13 bases lay in between. Per germline, CDR1 MNHEY and CDR2 SVGAGI. This CDR3 spans 14 amino acids. Primers: 60 Vbeta forward and 13 Jbeta reverse. The data were produced by immunoSEQ multiplex PCR, yet TCRdb's version contains in-frame clones alone and is incomplete. The table shows about 140,000 clones, with approximately 80% occurring only once. The sample was PBMCs. The receptor comes from a man aged 35-49 years in good health and CMV-seronegative. The chain links TRBV6-5 to TRBJ2-7; D not certain. The CDR3 DNA sequence: TGTGCCAGCAGTTTGGCGGAATCTTTCTACGAGCAGTACTTC. Protein sequence: CASSLAESFYEQYF.